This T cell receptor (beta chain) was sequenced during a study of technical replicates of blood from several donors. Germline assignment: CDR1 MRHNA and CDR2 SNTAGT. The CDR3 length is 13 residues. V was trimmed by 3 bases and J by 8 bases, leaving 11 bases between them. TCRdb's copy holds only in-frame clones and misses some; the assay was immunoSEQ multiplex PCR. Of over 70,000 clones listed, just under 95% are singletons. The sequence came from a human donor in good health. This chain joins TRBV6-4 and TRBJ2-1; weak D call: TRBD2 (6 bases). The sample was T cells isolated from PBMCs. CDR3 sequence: CASSDPPGDEQFF. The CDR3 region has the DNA TGTGCCAGCAGTGATCCCCCGGGAGATGAGCAGTTCTTC.